A few counts support the clone carrying this TCR beta chain. Its matching antigen is unknown. CDR3 length: 13 residues. V was pared by 6 bases and J by 3 bases, with 5 bases of the junction left unmatched. CDR1 is SNHLY and CDR2 is FYNNEI in the germline V gene. The data were taken from a study of beta chain features in type 1 diabetes. Study-wide findings and caveats: A definitive answer on HLA type influencing TCRB rearrangement was not reached here.

All of the isolated RNA was reverse transcribed, so expressed TCRB transcripts were sequenced. TCRdb's table, derived via immunoSEQ multiplex PCR, lists solely in-frame clones and lacks some. This sample yields more than 300,000 clones, of which 8% are seen a single time; around 0.45% belongs to the top ten. Sorting produced populations that all topped 95% purity. V is TRBV2 and J is TRBJ2-7; TRBD1 matches 7 bases. The clonotype comes from a woman under 30 in good health. Sequencing was done on a sample of central memory CD4+ T cells from blood. The CDR3 reads CASRGDRHYEQYF. The CDR3 DNA sequence: TGTGCCAGCAGAGGGGACAGACACTACGAGCAGTACTTC.